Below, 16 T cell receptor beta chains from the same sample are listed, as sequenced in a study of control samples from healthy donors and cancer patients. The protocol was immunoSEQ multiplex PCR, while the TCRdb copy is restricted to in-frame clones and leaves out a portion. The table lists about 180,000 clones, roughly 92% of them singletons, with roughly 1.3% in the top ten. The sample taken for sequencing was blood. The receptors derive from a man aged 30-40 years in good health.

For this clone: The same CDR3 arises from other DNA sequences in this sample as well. CDR3 coding DNA: TGTGCCAGCAGTCCCGGGACTAGCGGCTCCTACGAGCAGTACTTC. This codes for CASSPGTSGSYEQYF. The chain links TRBV6-5 to TRBJ2-7, with 11 bases fitting TRBD2. Germline V gene data show CDR1 as MNHEY and CDR2 as SVGAGI. V shed 5 bases and J 0 bases; nucleotides not matched to a gene: 3. The CDR3 covers 15 residues.

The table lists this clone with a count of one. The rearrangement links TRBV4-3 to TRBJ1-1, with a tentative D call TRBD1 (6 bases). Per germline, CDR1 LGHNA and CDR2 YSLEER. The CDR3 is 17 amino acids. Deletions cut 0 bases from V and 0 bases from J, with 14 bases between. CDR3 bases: TGCGCCAGCAGCCAAGACCCACGCAGGGACATGAACACTGAAGCTTTCTTT. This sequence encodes CASSQDPRRDMNTEAFF.

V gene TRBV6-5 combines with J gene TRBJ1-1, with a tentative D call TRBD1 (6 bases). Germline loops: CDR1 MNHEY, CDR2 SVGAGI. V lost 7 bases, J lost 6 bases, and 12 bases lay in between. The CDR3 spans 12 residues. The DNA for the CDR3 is TGTGCCAGCATCCGGGACACTTCTGAAGCTTTCTTT. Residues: CASIRDTSEAFF.

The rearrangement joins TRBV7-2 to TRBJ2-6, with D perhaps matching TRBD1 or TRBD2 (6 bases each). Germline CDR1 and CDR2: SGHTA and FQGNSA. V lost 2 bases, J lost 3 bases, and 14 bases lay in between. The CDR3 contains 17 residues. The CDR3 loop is CASSLRGRGYGANVLTF. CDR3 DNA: TGTGCCAGCAGCTTACGGGGGCGCGGGTATGGGGCCAACGTCCTGACTTTC.

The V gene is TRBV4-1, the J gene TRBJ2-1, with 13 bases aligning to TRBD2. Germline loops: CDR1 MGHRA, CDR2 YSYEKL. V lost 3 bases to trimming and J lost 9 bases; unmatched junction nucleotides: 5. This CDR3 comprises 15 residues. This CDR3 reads CASSQGLAGSGEQFF. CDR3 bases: TGCGCCAGCAGCCAGGGACTAGCGGGATCGGGTGAGCAGTTCTTC.

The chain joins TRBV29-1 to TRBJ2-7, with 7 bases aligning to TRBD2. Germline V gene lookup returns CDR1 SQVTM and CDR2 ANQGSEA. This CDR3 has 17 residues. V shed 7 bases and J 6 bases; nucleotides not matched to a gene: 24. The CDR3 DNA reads TGCAGCGCCTGGGGAGGGCCTGACGGGAGTGGCGTTGGCGAGCAGTACTTC. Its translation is CSAWGGPDGSGVGEQYF.

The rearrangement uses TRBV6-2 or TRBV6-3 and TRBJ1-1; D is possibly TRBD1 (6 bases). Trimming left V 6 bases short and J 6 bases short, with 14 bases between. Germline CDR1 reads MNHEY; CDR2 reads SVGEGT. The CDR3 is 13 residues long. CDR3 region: CASSIRGGAEAFF. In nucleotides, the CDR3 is TGTGCCAGCAGCATAAGAGGGGGGGCTGAAGCTTTCTTT.

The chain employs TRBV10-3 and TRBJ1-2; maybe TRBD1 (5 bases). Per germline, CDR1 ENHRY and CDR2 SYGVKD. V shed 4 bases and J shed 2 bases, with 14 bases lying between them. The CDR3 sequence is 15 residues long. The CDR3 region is CAISGTPIPNYGYTF. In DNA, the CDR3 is TGTGCCATCAGTGGGACACCAATACCCAACTATGGCTACACCTTC.

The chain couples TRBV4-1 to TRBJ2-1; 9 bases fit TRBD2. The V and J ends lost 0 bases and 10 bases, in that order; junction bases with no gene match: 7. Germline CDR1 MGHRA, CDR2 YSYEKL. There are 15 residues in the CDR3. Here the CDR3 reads CASSQEQREANEQFF. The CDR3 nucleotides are TGCGCCAGCAGCCAAGAACAGCGGGAGGCCAACGAGCAGTTCTTC.

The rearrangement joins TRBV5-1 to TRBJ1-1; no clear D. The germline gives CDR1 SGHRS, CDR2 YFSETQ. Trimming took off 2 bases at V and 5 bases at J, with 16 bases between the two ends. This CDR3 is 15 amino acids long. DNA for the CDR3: TGCGCCAGCAGCTTTTCCTCTCCAGGCCTGACTGAAGCTTTCTTT. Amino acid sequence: CASSFSSPGLTEAFF.

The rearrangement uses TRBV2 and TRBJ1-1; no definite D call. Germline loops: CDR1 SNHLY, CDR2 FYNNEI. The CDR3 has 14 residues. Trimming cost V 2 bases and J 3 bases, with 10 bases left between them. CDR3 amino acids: CASSESGPDTEAFF. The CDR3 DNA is TGTGCCAGCAGTGAATCCGGTCCAGACACTGAAGCTTTCTTT.

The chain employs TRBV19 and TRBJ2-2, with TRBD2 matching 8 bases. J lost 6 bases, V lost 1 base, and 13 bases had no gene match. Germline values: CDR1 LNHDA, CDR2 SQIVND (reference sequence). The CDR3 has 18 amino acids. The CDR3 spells CASSIVQSGSSRPGELFF. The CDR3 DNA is TGTGCCAGTAGTATAGTTCAGAGCGGGAGCAGCAGGCCCGGGGAGCTGTTTTTT.

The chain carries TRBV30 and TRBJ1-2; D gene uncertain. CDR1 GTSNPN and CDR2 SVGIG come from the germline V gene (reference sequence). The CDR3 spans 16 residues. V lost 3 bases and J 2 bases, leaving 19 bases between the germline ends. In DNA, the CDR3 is TGTGCCTGGAGCGTTGGGCAGATAAGGTCCAACTATGGCTACACCTTC. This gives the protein CAWSVGQIRSNYGYTF.

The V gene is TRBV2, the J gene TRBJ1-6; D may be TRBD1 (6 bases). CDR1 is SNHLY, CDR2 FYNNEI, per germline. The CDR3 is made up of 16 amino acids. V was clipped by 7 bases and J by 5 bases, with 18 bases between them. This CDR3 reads CASTPTGPRNNSPLHF. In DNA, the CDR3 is TGTGCCAGCACCCCTACAGGGCCGAGAAATAATTCACCCCTCCACTTT.

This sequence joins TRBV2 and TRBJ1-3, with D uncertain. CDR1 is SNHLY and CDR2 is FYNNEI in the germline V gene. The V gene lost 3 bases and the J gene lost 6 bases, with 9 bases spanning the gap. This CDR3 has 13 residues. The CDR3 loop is CASSDSPANTIYF. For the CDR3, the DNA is TGTGCCAGCAGTGACTCCCCGGCAAACACCATATATTTT.

CDR3 amino acids: CASRLPGLHRELFF. CDR3 nucleotide sequence: TGTGCAAGTCGCTTACCCGGGCTGCATCGGGAGCTGTTTTTT. The V gene is TRBV12-2, the J gene TRBJ2-2. TRBV12-2 is a known pseudogene. This CDR3 region has 14 residues.